This T cell receptor (beta chain) was recovered during a study of blood T cell repertoires in COVID-19 (dated by TCRdb to 2019 to 2021). Study-level background: Collaborator samples came from the United States, Italy and Spain and covered acute and convalescent phases of COVID-19. The prospective study material was composed of cDNA or gDNA derived from T cells, B-cell-depleted T cells, or PBMCs. The dataset comprised deeply sampled blood TCRbeta repertoires from subjects exposed to, actively infected with, or recovered from COVID-19. A freely available public database, intended as a resource for researchers studying the immune response to SARS-CoV-2, is where the repertoires were released. Samples came from the ongoing ImmuneRACE study (first 160 participants) plus 1,254 subjects from 6 global collaborators. Nearly every sample came with metadata listing a de-identified subject ID, COVID-19 status, age in years and sex. Where HLA class I and class II types were available, the types were taken from metadata supplied by the sample provider, not from assay-based typing.

Participants in the prospective study were aged 18 to 89 years, lived in under 30 United States geographic areas, and enrolled through a virtual design. Cohort assignment in the prospective study relied on participant-reported clinical history from a screening survey and a study questionnaire. Recovered participants in ImmuneRACE Cohort 3 were defined by two consecutive negative NP/OP PCR tests, clearance by a healthcare professional, or resolution of symptoms. Mobile phlebotomists in the prospective study collected whole blood, serum and a nasopharyngeal or oropharyngeal swab from every participant. Additional blood draws and questionnaires over an approximately two-month period could optionally be provided by prospective study participants. Prospective study blood samples were shipped either frozen or at room temperature before DNA extraction. TCRbeta CDR3 regions were amplified from genomic DNA by means of the immunoSEQ Assay, a bias-controlled multiplex PCR. Under the source paper's analysis protocol: The number of nucleated cells in each sample was estimated by amplification of reference gene primers within the assay. To quantify the absolute abundance of each unique TCRbeta CDR3 rearrangement, sequence reads were collapsed and filtered. For each sample, productive Simpson clonality was calculated as the square root of Simpson's diversity index over productive rearrangements. In TCRdb, the immuneACCESS table is reduced to in-frame sequences with V and J assigned. These tables do not hold every clone; where another copy was compared, an unresolved V gene accounts for under half, and the others remain unexplained. V and J calls and clone size are copied from that table; D and trimming were computed from the DNA. This sample lists under 200,000 clones; around 80% were detected once. The ten largest clonotypes hold 10% to 15% of the sample.

Of note for this clone: Its cognate antigen has yet to be identified. Base quality data are lacking; no much larger clone is found one base away.

The CDR3, from cysteine to phenylalanine, totals 13 residues. CDR3 DNA only is kept here, 39 bases in frame from base 1. The germline V gene encodes CDR1 SGHRS and CDR2 YFSETQ. Results and caveats for the whole study, not just this receptor: The amount of clinical and demographic metadata varied by source and participant and was provided uncurated.

The sequenced sample was PBMCs or T cells enriched from blood (not recorded which). This receptor was identified in a woman aged 55-70 years who had recovered from COVID-19. The chain is assembled from TRBV5-1 and TRBJ2-3; perhaps TRBD1 is the D gene, with 5 bases matching. The DNA sequence reads TGCGCTACCAGGACACCTAGCACAGATACGCAGTATTTT. This codes for CATRTPSTDTQYF.